The rows below give T cell receptor beta chains drawn from one sample of a study of control samples from healthy donors and cancer patients. Profiled with immunoSEQ multiplex PCR; TCRdb holds only in-frame clones, not every one. The profile covers some 190,000 clones, with about 91% appearing a single time and about 1.7% taken by the ten largest. Sequencing was done on a sample of blood. The source is a man younger than 40 in good health. The conserved cysteine and the conserved F or W are not part of the CDR3 here. Only part of the rows carry a size: once, few, many, or a class if the clone is expanded.

cdr3_aa: ASSLVVTGSVYEQY
clone_size: .
v_call: TRBV5-1

cdr3_aa: ASSTSGTASTEAF
clone_size: .
v_call: TRBV19

cdr3_aa: ASDRTGSNEQF
clone_size: once
v_call: TRBV2

cdr3_aa: ATSTRLAGGPNEQF
clone_size: .
v_call: TRBV15

cdr3_aa: ASSLGLAGGPTPDTQY
clone_size: .
v_call: TRBV5-1

cdr3_aa: ASSSRGGRTDTQY
clone_size: .
v_call: TRBV7-7

cdr3_aa: ASRGAGGGHNQPQH
clone_size: .
v_call: TRBV19

cdr3_aa: ASSFGDINEKLF
clone_size: .
v_call: TRBV28

cdr3_aa: ASSERQGAETEAF
clone_size: .
v_call: TRBV10-2

cdr3_aa: ASFSSSYEQY
clone_size: .
v_call: TRBV27

cdr3_aa: ASSDSARAEAF
clone_size: .
v_call: TRBV6-1

cdr3_aa: ASSKKGTGGNEKLF
clone_size: .
v_call: TRBV21-1

cdr3_aa: ASTHSGNTIY
clone_size: .
v_call: TRBV6-5

cdr3_aa: ASSLIQATDTQY
clone_size: .
v_call: TRBV7-9

cdr3_aa: ASSDLGQGFMNTEAF
clone_size: .
v_call: TRBV6-2/TRBV6-3

cdr3_aa: SATFTNQPQH
clone_size: .
v_call: TRBV29-1

cdr3_aa: ASSPNRAGNSPLH
clone_size: few
v_call: TRBV19

cdr3_aa: AWSVGRSGESYYNSPLH
clone_size: .
v_call: TRBV30

cdr3_aa: ASSQDLWRGNRQQF
clone_size: .
v_call: TRBV14

cdr3_aa: AWALGTTNEKLF
clone_size: .
v_call: TRBV30

cdr3_aa: ASSLGRDRGLRYEQY
clone_size: .
v_call: TRBV5-6

cdr3_aa: ASSLSTSTKAF
clone_size: .
v_call: TRBV27

cdr3_aa: ASTKVALGTDTQY
clone_size: .
v_call: TRBV6-5

cdr3_aa: ASSESSVGTTEAF
clone_size: .
v_call: TRBV2

cdr3_aa: AWMTVREAF
clone_size: .
v_call: TRBV30

cdr3_aa: ASSFRDSNYGYT
clone_size: .
v_call: TRBV7-9

cdr3_aa: ASSLQKSSYEQY
clone_size: .
v_call: TRBV19

cdr3_aa: AWSVRGDEKLF
clone_size: .
v_call: TRBV30

cdr3_aa: ASSPEQGGYNEQF
clone_size: .
v_call: TRBV18

cdr3_aa: ASSLNGGDTGELF
clone_size: .
v_call: TRBV5-1

cdr3_aa: ASTAQAGSTDTQY
clone_size: .
v_call: TRBV19

cdr3_aa: ASSLGSGLVEKLF
clone_size: .
v_call: TRBV7-9

cdr3_aa: ANHKTSEGEKLF
clone_size: .
v_call: TRBV6-5

cdr3_aa: ASSHGSGANADTQY
clone_size: .
v_call: TRBV4-2

cdr3_aa: ASGEMYNEQF
clone_size: .
v_call: TRBV7-9

cdr3_aa: AGRQDANTGELF
clone_size: .
v_call: TRBV5-1

cdr3_aa: ASSGDAEKLF
clone_size: .
v_call: TRBV19

cdr3_aa: ASSRAYAEQY
clone_size: once
v_call: TRBV12-3/TRBV12-4